This passage covers 32 T cell receptor beta chains from one sample sequenced in a study of shared clonotypes between healthy human individuals. Generated by immunoSEQ multiplex PCR, the TCRdb table keeps only in-frame clones and is missing some. In the table there are around 1,100,000 clones, around three quarters of which are singletons. The specimen was memory CD4+ T cells from PBMCs. Subset noted: CD45RA-negative fraction. Receptors originate from a man younger than 35 in good health. Some clones in this sample may be carry-over from other donors' samples.

The V gene is TRBV11-2, the J gene TRBJ2-7; D unresolved. Germline CDR1 and CDR2: SGHAT and FQNNGV. This CDR3 spans 13 amino acids. V was cut by 1 base and J by 3 bases, with 7 bases left in between. The CDR3 region is CASSLGAFYEQYF. In DNA, the CDR3 is TGTGCCAGCAGCTTAGGTGCTTTCTACGAGCAGTACTTC.

Turning to this clone: The same CDR3 arises from other DNA sequences in this sample as well. This rearrangement joins TRBV9 to TRBJ1-4, with 7 bases fitting TRBD1. V was clipped by 4 bases and J by 4 bases; unmatched bases: 4. Looked up from germline, CDR1 is SGDLS and CDR2 is YYNGEE. The CDR3 extends over 14 amino acids. CDR3 bases: TGTGCCAGCAGCCCCCGACAGGGTAATGAAAAACTGTTTTTT. This codes for CASSPRQGNEKLFF.

V is TRBV18 and J is TRBJ1-2; D gene ambiguous. In germline, CDR1 is KGHSH, CDR2 LQKENI. Deletions cut 0 bases from V and 4 bases from J, with 9 bases between. The CDR3 extends over 14 amino acids. The CDR3 loop reads CASSPPDGRYGYTF. As DNA, the CDR3 is TGTGCCAGCTCACCACCGGACGGTCGCTATGGCTACACCTTC.

The rearrangement links TRBV28 to TRBJ1-2; D possibly corresponds to TRBD1 (5 bases). Between the trimmed V and J ends, which lost 7 bases and 0 bases, there was a span of 21 bases. This CDR3 region has 17 residues. From germline, CDR1 is MDHEN and CDR2 SYDVKM. CDR3 coding DNA: TGTGCCAGCACCGTCTCGGGCCGGGGCGTCCCTAACTATGGCTACACCTTC. Protein product: CASTVSGRGVPNYGYTF.

The chain joins TRBV4-1 to TRBJ2-7; either TRBD1 or TRBD2 may supply D (6 bases each). The germline V gene has CDR1 MGHRA and CDR2 YSYEKL. The CDR3 is 18 residues long. With 0 bases removed from V and 2 bases from J, the gap between germline ends came to 20 bases. CDR3 sequence reads: CASSQESPTGALAYEQYF. CDR3 coding DNA: TGCGCCAGCAGCCAAGAAAGCCCAACGGGGGCGCTCGCCTACGAGCAGTACTTC.

CDR3 region: CASSFPGGGNEQFF. In DNA, the CDR3 is TGTGCCAGCAGCTTCCCGGGAGGAGGAAATGAGCAGTTCTTC. The chain recombines TRBV7-3 with TRBJ2-1; 7 positions match TRBD2. Trimming took 3 bases from V and 7 from J; bases not matched to a gene: 6. Germline CDR1 reads SGHTA; CDR2 reads FQGTGA. There are 14 residues in the CDR3.

The V call is TRBV5-6, the J call TRBJ1-4, with unresolved D. Trimming removed 0 bases from V and 8 bases from J, with 14 bases in between. The CDR3 length is 15 residues. CDR1 is SGHDT, CDR2 YYEEEE, per germline. The DNA for the CDR3 is TGTGCCAGCAGCTTGGCTGGACCCGAGAGGGAAAAACTGTTTTTT. This encodes CASSLAGPEREKLFF.

On this clone: Other DNA sequences in the sample encode the same CDR3. The CDR3 DNA reads TGTGCCAGCAGGGGACAGGGTAGCAATCAGCCCCAGCATTTT. Its translation is CASRGQGSNQPQHF. The rearrangement links TRBV6-5 to TRBJ1-5; 9 bases line up with TRBD1. The V gene end was trimmed by 6 bases and the J gene end by 0 bases; junction bases not matched to a gene: 0. The CDR3 length is 14 residues. In germline, CDR1 is MNHEY, CDR2 SVGAGI.

DNA for the CDR3: TGTGCCAGTAGTATAGAAGGGGCGTTTGCTGAAGCTTTCTTT. As protein: CASSIEGAFAEAFF. This rearrangement joins TRBV19 to TRBJ1-1; D is perhaps TRBD1 (5 bases). This CDR3 is built from 14 residues. The V end was cut by 0 bases, the J end by 6 bases, with 11 bases between. Germline V gene sequence: CDR1 LNHDA, CDR2 SQIVND (reference sequence).

The chain uses TRBV9 and TRBJ2-3; D might be TRBD1 (6 bases). The CDR3 loop spans 15 amino acids. Trimming cost V 0 bases and J 4 bases, with 12 bases left between them. CDR1 SGDLS and CDR2 YYNGEE come from the germline V gene. The CDR3 bases are TGTGCCAGCAGCGTAGTAGGGGGAGCCCCAGATACGCAGTATTTT. Protein sequence: CASSVVGGAPDTQYF. Together with reference TRBV9 and TRBJ2-3, the CDR3 gives the full variable domain: DSGVTQTPKHLITATGQRVTLRCSPRSGDLSVYWYQQSLDQGLQFLIQYYNGEERAKGNILERFSAQQFPDLHSELNLSSLELGDSALYFCASSVVGGAPDTQYFGPGTRLTVL.

This sequence joins TRBV7-2 and TRBJ1-2; possible D gene TRBD1, 5 bases. This CDR3 has 14 amino acids. Germline V gene data show CDR1 as SGHTA and CDR2 as FQGNSA. The V gene lost 5 bases and the J gene lost 3 bases, with 13 bases spanning the gap. The CDR3 region has the DNA TGTGCCAGCAGCCCGGTATCGGGGGACTATGGCTACACCTTC. Translation gives CASSPVSGDYGYTF.

The CDR3 sequence: CASGLVIPQGLWETQYF. Here the CDR3 DNA reads TGTGCTAGTGGTTTGGTAATCCCACAGGGATTGTGGGAGACCCAGTACTTC. The rearrangement joins TRBV12-5 to TRBJ2-5; D perhaps matches TRBD1 (6 bases). This CDR3 contains 17 residues. From germline, CDR1 is LGHNT and CDR2 FRNRAP. V gave up 0 bases and J gave up 5 bases, with 19 bases separating them.

V gene TRBV30 combines with J gene TRBJ2-3, with 8 bases identical to TRBD1. The CDR3 totals 16 residues. J gave up 6 bases and V 3 bases, and 14 bases lay outside the gene matches. Germline CDR1 reads GTSNPN; CDR2 reads SVGIG (reference sequence). CDR3 nucleotides: TGTGCCTGGAGGGACAGGGCTGTTTTTCGTCGGGATACGCAGTATTTT. This gives the protein CAWRDRAVFRRDTQYF.

This clone was detected only a few times. This chain uses TRBV28 with TRBJ2-1, with D perhaps assigned TRBD1 or TRBD2 (5 bases each). The ends were cut back, 6 bases at V and 4 bases at J, with 16 bases in the middle. The CDR3 has 15 amino acids. CDR1 and CDR2 (germline): MDHEN, SYDVKM. CDR3 sequence reads: CASSAGVGVYNEQFF. The CDR3, as DNA: TGTGCCAGCAGCGCTGGTGTGGGGGTATACAATGAGCAGTTCTTC.

This clone was observed a single time. J is TRBJ2-7 and V is TRBV5-1, with 9 bases lining up with TRBD1. The ends lost 4 bases at V and 7 bases at J; junction bases unmatched: 12. Germline CDR1 is SGHRS and CDR2 is YFSETQ. This CDR3 has 15 amino acids. The CDR3 is CASSAYSGQGGEQYF. The CDR3 bases are TGCGCCAGCAGCGCCTACTCGGGACAGGGAGGTGAGCAGTACTTC.

The CDR3 DNA follows: TGTGCCAGCAGCTTAGTGGGGGCCCAGTACCAAGAGACCCAGTACTTC. As protein: CASSLVGAQYQETQYF. The genes are TRBV7-9 and TRBJ2-5; D is perhaps TRBD1 (6 bases). The CDR3 extends over 16 amino acids. Germline lookup yields CDR1 SEHNR and CDR2 FQNEAQ (reference sequence). V lost 1 base to trimming and J lost 0 bases, with 12 bases between them.

The V and J genes are TRBV9 and TRBJ2-3; a weak D match, TRBD2 (6 bases). Deletions cut 6 bases from V and 0 bases from J, with 14 bases between. The CDR3 extends over 15 amino acids. Germline loops: CDR1 SGDLS, CDR2 YYNGEE. This CDR3 is CASTPGGSSTDTQYF. CDR3 coding DNA: TGTGCCAGCACCCCAGGAGGGAGCAGCACAGATACGCAGTATTTT.

The V and J genes are TRBV5-4 and TRBJ2-7; TRBD1 matches 10 bases. This CDR3 is built from 15 residues. Looked up from germline, CDR1 is SGHNT and CDR2 is YYREEE (reference sequence). Germline trimming cut 2 bases from V and 2 bases from J; bases unmatched to any gene: 4. CDR3 nucleotides: TGTGCCAGCAGCTTTAGGACAGGGGGAGCCTACGAGCAGTACTTC. This codes for CASSFRTGGAYEQYF.

This clone was picked up one time. Other DNA sequences of this sample code for an identical CDR3. This chain joins TRBV7-2 and TRBJ1-2; TRBD1 might be the D (5 bases). V was shortened by 1 base and J by 8 bases, with 11 bases between the two germline ends. The CDR3 spans 13 residues. Germline V lookup: CDR1 SGHTA, CDR2 FQGNSA. In DNA form, the CDR3 reads TGTGCCAGCAGCTTAGTAGGGGTCGACGGCTACACCTTC. Protein: CASSLVGVDGYTF.

The chain is built from TRBV25-1 and TRBJ1-6; 8 bases match TRBD1. Germline CDR1 reads MGHDK; CDR2 reads SYGVNS. This CDR3 is built from 13 residues. Losses at the gene ends were 8 bases for V and 7 bases for J; bases not matched to a gene: 4. CDR3 DNA: TGTGCCAGCGCTGGACAGGGAAATTCACCCCTCCACTTT. This gives the protein CASAGQGNSPLHF.

With regard to this clone: Other nucleotide sequences in the sample specify the same CDR3. J is TRBJ2-7 and V is TRBV19; the D is unclear. This CDR3 is built from 14 residues. Germline-derived CDR1 and CDR2 are LNHDA and SQIVND (reference sequence). V was trimmed by 3 bases and J by 0 bases, leaving 9 bases between them. CDR3 amino acids: CASSIGGSSYEQYF. CDR3 coding DNA: TGTGCCAGTAGTATTGGTGGTAGCTCCTACGAGCAGTACTTC.

The chain links TRBV5-4 to TRBJ2-6; no reliable D call. The ends were cut back, 7 bases at V and 4 bases at J, with 15 bases in the middle. The CDR3 length is 15 residues. CDR1 SGHNT and CDR2 YYREEE come from the germline V gene (reference sequence). CDR3 sequence reads: CASGPRASGANVLTF. The CDR3 DNA follows: TGTGCCAGCGGGCCGAGAGCCTCAGGGGCCAACGTCCTGACTTTC.

This clone was seen once. V gene TRBV6-6 combines with J gene TRBJ2-7; 7 bases are a match to TRBD1. Germline V gene data show CDR1 as MNHNY and CDR2 as SVGAGI (reference sequence). Trimming cost V 4 bases and J 0 bases; bases outside gene matches: 3. The CDR3 extends over 14 amino acids. The CDR3 loop reads CASSSGQVSYEQYF. The CDR3 nucleotides are TGTGCCAGCAGTTCCGGACAGGTCTCCTACGAGCAGTACTTC.

This chain links TRBV9 with TRBJ2-2; 9 bases are shared with TRBD2. Germline V CDR1 and CDR2: SGDLS, YYNGEE. This CDR3 contains 17 residues. The trim removed 2 bases at V and 5 bases at J, leaving 10 bases unmatched. The CDR3 DNA reads TGTGCCAGCAGCGTCGGAGACGGACTAGCGCCAACCGGGGAGCTGTTTTTT. It codes for CASSVGDGLAPTGELFF.

On this clone: This CDR3 is also generated by other DNA sequences in the sample. This sequence joins TRBV7-2 and TRBJ2-2, with 8 bases fitting TRBD2. V lost 3 bases, J lost 1 base, and 1 base stayed unmatched. This CDR3 contains 15 residues. Germline V gene lookup returns CDR1 SGHTA and CDR2 FQGNSA. The DNA of the CDR3 is TGTGCCAGCAGCTTGGGACTAGGGAACACCGGGGAGCTGTTTTTT. Protein sequence: CASSLGLGNTGELFF. The variable domain in full, completed from reference TRBV7-2 and TRBJ2-2, reads GAGVSQSPSNKVTEKGKDVELRCDPISGHTALYWYRQSLGQGLEFLIYFQGNSAPDKSGLPSDRFSAERTGGSVSTLTIQRTQQEDSAVYLCASSLGLGNTGELFFGEGSRLTVL.

A few counts support this clone. This rearrangement joins TRBV19 to TRBJ1-5; D is perhaps TRBD1 (5 bases). The CDR3 sequence is 15 residues long. Trimming removed 4 bases from V and 1 base from J, with 11 bases in between. Per the germline V gene, CDR1 is LNHDA and CDR2 is SQIVND (reference sequence). CDR3 bases: TGTGCCAGTAGTAAGAGGGACGGAAGCAATCAGCCCCAGCATTTT. Amino acid sequence: CASSKRDGSNQPQHF.

For the CDR3, the DNA is TGTGCCAGCAGAGGGGCCCGTCAGTTCGGGAACACTGAAGCTTTCTTT. Its protein is CASRGARQFGNTEAFF. The V gene is TRBV11-2, the J gene TRBJ1-1, with a weak D call TRBD1 (5 bases). Trimming left V 6 bases short and J 1 base short, with 18 bases between. The CDR3 runs to 16 residues. The V gene's germline CDR1 is SGHAT and CDR2 FQNNGV.

This chain links TRBV19 with TRBJ1-5; 7 bases are shared with TRBD1. Per germline, CDR1 LNHDA and CDR2 SQIVND (reference sequence). The CDR3 is 14 residues long. J lost 2 bases, V lost 5 bases, and 3 bases had no gene match. CDR3 sequence (DNA): TGTGCCAGTAGTCTTGGGACAGGCAATCAGCCCCAGCATTTT. Translation gives CASSLGTGNQPQHF.

Ten or more counts support this clone. The chain combines TRBV6-1 with TRBJ1-2; the match to TRBD1 covers 10 bases. J gave up 5 bases and V 7 bases, and 10 bases lay outside the gene matches. This CDR3 spans 15 amino acids. CDR1 is MNHNS, CDR2 SASEGT, per germline. The CDR3, as DNA: TGTGCCAGCACCCAAAGGGGGGACAGGGGATATGGCTACACCTTC. Translation gives CASTQRGDRGYGYTF.

V and J are TRBV5-1 and TRBJ1-5, with 10 bases identical to TRBD1. The germline gives CDR1 SGHRS, CDR2 YFSETQ. Unmatched junction bases numbered 4, after V lost 0 bases and J lost 10 bases. This CDR3 comprises 14 residues. The CDR3 DNA sequence: TGCGCCAGCAGCTTGGGTGGGACAGGGGTTCCCCAGCATTTT. It yields the protein CASSLGGTGVPQHF.

The CDR3 loop reads CASSINSNYGYTF. The CDR3 nucleotides read TGTGCCAGTAGTATCAACAGTAACTATGGCTACACCTTC. The chain has TRBV19 and TRBJ1-2; no firm D call. The CDR3 has 13 residues. Trimming took 3 bases from V and 1 from J, leaving 6 bases between them. CDR1 is LNHDA and CDR2 is SQIVND in the germline V gene (reference sequence).

This clone has only one observation. DNA for the CDR3: TGTGCCAGCAGCTTAGTTTCTAGCGGGTATCAAAACATTCAGTACTTC. Protein sequence: CASSLVSSGYQNIQYF. This sequence joins TRBV7-2 and TRBJ2-4, with 8 bases identical to TRBD2. The CDR3 sequence is 16 residues long. Germline V gene lookup returns CDR1 SGHTA and CDR2 FQGNSA. Germline trimming cut 1 base from V and 5 bases from J; bases unmatched to any gene: 7.